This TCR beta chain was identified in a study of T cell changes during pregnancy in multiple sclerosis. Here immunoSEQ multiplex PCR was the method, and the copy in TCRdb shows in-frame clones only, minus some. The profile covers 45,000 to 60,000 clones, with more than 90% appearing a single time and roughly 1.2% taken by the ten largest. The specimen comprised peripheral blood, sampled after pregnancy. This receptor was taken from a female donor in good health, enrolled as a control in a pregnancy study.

The CDR3 bases are TGCAGCGTGGCCACAGGAGCAGGGGGAGTGAACACTGAAGCTTTCTTT. It codes for CSVATGAGGVNTEAFF. The V call is TRBV29-1, the J call TRBJ1-1, with 7 bases lining up with TRBD1. Trimming took 6 bases from V and 0 from J; bases not matched to a gene: 13. The CDR3 is made up of 16 amino acids. Germline CDR1 SQVTM, CDR2 ANQGSEA.